This T cell receptor beta chain was sequenced for a study of human T cells and chemical hapten exposure. TCRdb re-derived calls from the RACE reads in MiXCR, one entry per CDR3 protein. The sample carries some 88,000 distinct CDR3 sequences, about 11% recorded once. This clonotype was counted between two and nine times. The time point: patch test 2, 6 weeks after DPC sensitization. Noted treatment: therapeutic diphenylcyclopropenone sensitization with weekly scalp DPC. The source material was whole blood, sampled in connection with sensitization to the hapten diphenylcyclopropenone (DPC). This sequence originates from a man aged 35-49 years with alopecia areata. Some clones in this sample may be carry-over from other donors' samples.

In nucleotides, the CDR3 is TGTGCCAGCTCACCATCAGGGATCGAAAACATTCAGTACTTC. This sequence encodes CASSPSGIENIQYF. The chain links TRBV18 to TRBJ2-4; maybe TRBD1 (5 bases). The CDR3 has 14 amino acids. Germline V gene sequence: CDR1 KGHSH, CDR2 LQKENI. Trimming cost V 2 bases and J 5 bases, with 10 bases left between them. The whole variable domain, filled in from reference TRBV18 and TRBJ2-4, reads NAGVMQNPRHLVRRRGQEARLRCSPMKGHSHVYWYRQLPEEGLKFMVYLQKENIIDESGMPKERFSAEFPKEGPSILRIQQVVRGDSAAYFCASSPSGIENIQYFGAGTRLSVL.